Listed below are T cell receptor beta chains from one sample, sequenced in a study of blood T cell repertoires in COVID-19. TCRdb's table, derived via immunoSEQ multiplex PCR, lists solely in-frame clones and lacks some. In the table there are 100,000 to 150,000 clones, about 74% of which are singletons. Material for sequencing was peripheral blood. All receptors come from an elderly man with COVID-19, enrolled during active disease. CDR3s include the opening cysteine and the closing phenylalanine or tryptophan. D genes are given only for firm matches. Expanded clones get a size class; other rows say once, few or many, or leave the size out.

v_gene,d_gene,abundance,j_gene,CDR3aa,CDR3nt
TRBV5-1,TRBD1,.,TRBJ1-1,CASSIGTGNTEAFF,TGCGCCAGCAGCATCGGGACAGGGAACACTGAAGCTTTCTTT
TRBV6-7,TRBD2,once,TRBJ2-1,CASSYGLAGVLYNEQFF,TGTGCCAGCAGTTACGGTCTAGCGGGAGTTCTCTACAATGAGCAGTTCTTC
TRBV7-8,TRBD1,.,TRBJ1-4,CASSLGDSPNEKLFF,TGTGCCAGCAGCTTAGGGGACAGCCCTAATGAAAAACTGTTTTTT
TRBV12-3/TRBV12-4,.,.,TRBJ1-5,CASSLERLQPQHF,TGTGCCAGCAGTTTAGAGAGGCTCCAGCCCCAGCATTTT
TRBV27,TRBD1,.,TRBJ2-7,CASSLGTGEQYF,TGTGCCAGCAGTTTAGGGACAGGAGAGCAGTACTTC
TRBV20-1,.,once,TRBJ2-1,CSARDRNEQFF,TGCAGTGCTAGAGACCGTAATGAGCAGTTCTTC
TRBV6-5,.,.,TRBJ1-6,CASSSQGYSPLHF,TGTGCCAGCAGTTCCCAGGGATATTCACCCCTCCACTTT
TRBV6-6,TRBD1,.,TRBJ2-2,CASGTANTGELFF,TGTGCCAGCGGGACAGCGAACACCGGGGAGCTGTTTTTT
TRBV2,.,.,TRBJ2-5,CASTGLYQETQYF,TGTGCCAGCACAGGACTTTACCAAGAGACCCAGTACTTC
TRBV27,TRBD2,.,TRBJ2-7,CASRLAGGYDEQYF,TGTGCCAGCAGACTAGCGGGAGGGTACGACGAGCAGTACTTC
TRBV5-4,TRBD1,.,TRBJ2-1,CASSPGQGGNEQFF,TGTGCCAGCAGCCCGGGACAGGGTGGCAATGAGCAGTTCTTC
TRBV19,.,few,TRBJ2-7,CASSSSGQGGDEQYF,TGTGCCAGTAGTAGCTCCGGCCAGGGGGGCGACGAGCAGTACTTC
TRBV19,.,.,TRBJ2-1,CASTPGDLGDEQFF,TGTGCCAGTACCCCAGGTGACCTCGGGGATGAGCAGTTCTTC
TRBV2,TRBD1,.,TRBJ1-5,CASSEAGDRQSWAQHF,TGTGCCAGCAGTGAAGCCGGGGACAGGCAGTCTTGGGCCCAGCATTTT
TRBV28,TRBD2,.,TRBJ2-2,CASSPLAGEWTGELFF,TGTGCCAGCAGTCCCCTAGCGGGAGAATGGACCGGGGAGCTGTTTTTT
TRBV6-6,.,.,TRBJ2-7,CASSYEVGGAYEQYF,TGTGCCAGCAGCTACGAGGTGGGAGGCGCCTACGAGCAGTACTTC
TRBV2,TRBD2,.,TRBJ2-5,CASIQSGRQKTQYF,TGTGCCAGCATTCAAAGCGGGAGGCAAAAGACCCAGTACTTC
TRBV27,.,.,TRBJ1-4,CASSLGGRGNEKLFF,TGTGCCAGCAGTCTTGGGGGGAGGGGAAACGAAAAACTGTTTTTT
TRBV7-3,TRBD2,.,TRBJ2-3,CASSYGGSADTQYF,TGTGCCAGCAGCTACGGCGGGAGTGCAGATACGCAGTATTTT
TRBV7-8,TRBD1,.,TRBJ2-3,CASSYLGQVRDTQYF,TGTGCCAGCAGCTATCTGGGACAGGTCAGAGATACGCAGTATTTT
TRBV18,.,.,TRBJ2-1,CASSPILNEQFF,TGTGCCAGCTCACCAATACTCAATGAGCAGTTCTTC
TRBV28,TRBD2,.,TRBJ2-3,CASSLTSAGFTDTQYF,TGTGCCAGCAGTTTGACTAGCGCAGGATTCACAGATACGCAGTATTTT